Each of the 11 T cell receptor beta chains below was sequenced from the same sample in a study of blood T cell repertoires in COVID-19. Sequenced by immunoSEQ multiplex PCR; TCRdb stores in-frame clones only, minus some. This table has around 21,000 clones, approximately 91% appearing once. The specimen sequenced was peripheral blood. These receptors originate from a human donor in a cohort sampled during active COVID-19.

The gene calls are TRBV2 and TRBJ2-3, with TRBD2 matching 11 bases. This CDR3 comprises 14 residues. CDR1 and CDR2 from the germline V gene are SNHLY and FYNNEI. Trimming cost V 6 bases and J 6 bases; bases outside gene matches: 5. DNA of the CDR3: TGTGCCAGCAGAATAGCGGGGGGGCCGGATACGCAGTATTTT. This sequence encodes CASRIAGGPDTQYF.

This clone was seen just once. This chain joins TRBV4-1 and TRBJ1-1, with D unresolved. There are 14 residues in the CDR3. Per germline, CDR1 MGHRA and CDR2 YSYEKL. V dropped 2 bases and J dropped 1 base, with 8 bases sitting between them. The CDR3 spells CASSQITGNTEAFF. The CDR3 coding sequence is TGCGCCAGCAGCCAAATAACGGGGAACACTGAAGCTTTCTTT.

In its sample, this clone was seen once. The V gene is TRBV13, the J gene TRBJ2-7; TRBD1 matches 8 bases. V gave up 5 bases and J gave up 2 bases; unmatched junction bases: 5. This CDR3 region has 14 residues. Germline values: CDR1 PRHDT, CDR2 FYEKMQ (reference sequence). The CDR3 region is CASSSQGQAYEQYF. The CDR3 nucleotides are TGTGCCAGCAGCAGCCAGGGACAGGCCTACGAGCAGTACTTC. Full variable domain (rest looked up from reference TRBV13 and TRBJ2-7): AAGVIQSPRHLIKEKRETATLKCYPIPRHDTVYWYQQGPGQDPQFLISFYEKMQSDKGSIPDRFSAQQFSDYHSELNMSSLELGDSALYFCASSSQGQAYEQYFGPGTRLTVT.

V and J are TRBV18 and TRBJ2-2, with unresolved D. V lost 3 bases to trimming and J lost 7 bases, with 9 bases between them. Looked up from germline, CDR1 is KGHSH and CDR2 is LQKENI. The CDR3 spans 13 residues. The CDR3 region is CASSPRRSGELFF. In DNA, the CDR3 is TGTGCCAGCTCACCTCGTAGGAGCGGGGAGCTGTTTTTT.

In its sample, this clone ranks as medium-sized. The chain has TRBV15 and TRBJ1-2; 7 bases are shared with TRBD1. The CDR3 is 15 residues long. Trimming took 3 bases from V and 4 from J; bases not matched to a gene: 8. CDR1 is LNHNV and CDR2 is YYDKDF in the germline V gene (reference sequence). CDR3 coding DNA: TGTGCCACCAGCAGCAGGGCAGGGGGAATCTATGGCTACACCTTC. This encodes CATSSRAGGIYGYTF.

This rearrangement joins TRBV12-5 to TRBJ2-1; 8 positions match TRBD2. Germline CDR1 and CDR2: LGHNT and FRNRAP. There are 14 residues in the CDR3. The V and J ends lost 9 bases and 10 bases, in that order; junction bases with no gene match: 14. The DNA of the CDR3 is TGTGCTAGCGAATCCCGGGGGGGCCGCGGGGAGCAGTTCTTC. It specifies CASESRGGRGEQFF.

The V gene is TRBV10-2, the J gene TRBJ1-2; tentatively, D is TRBD1 (6 bases). Germline CDR1 WSHSY, CDR2 SAAADI. The V and J ends lost 4 bases and 12 bases respectively, with 21 bases between them. The CDR3 length is 14 residues. CDR3 amino acids: CASSGSGLSGVHTF. In DNA, the CDR3 is TGCGCCAGCAGTGGGTCAGGGTTGTCAGGGGTCCACACCTTC.

CDR3 sequence reads: CASSAGRAGGSRDGKETQYF. The DNA for the CDR3 is TGTGCCAGCAGCGCAGGTCGGGCCGGGGGATCCAGAGACGGGAAAGAGACCCAGTACTTC. The gene calls are TRBV7-8 and TRBJ2-5, with D possibly TRBD2 on 6 matching bases. The V end was cut by 5 bases, the J end by 3 bases, with 31 bases between. Germline V lookup: CDR1 SGHVS, CDR2 FQNEAQ. The CDR3 sequence is 20 residues long.

The chain is built from TRBV30 and TRBJ1-2, with D tentatively TRBD1 (6 bases). This CDR3 comprises 14 residues. Germline CDR1 and CDR2: GTSNPN and SVGIG (reference sequence). V was cut by 2 bases and J by 1 base, with 11 bases left in between. The chain's CDR3 is CAWSLDRFNYGYTF. The CDR3 DNA sequence: TGTGCCTGGAGTTTGGACAGATTTAACTATGGCTACACCTTC.

This rearrangement joins TRBV13 to TRBJ1-2, with D maybe TRBD1 (5 bases). Deletions cut 5 bases from V and 1 base from J, with 11 bases between. Germline values: CDR1 PRHDT, CDR2 FYEKMQ (reference sequence). The CDR3 totals 14 residues. The CDR3 region is CASSPTGDNYGYTF. The CDR3 DNA follows: TGTGCCAGCAGCCCAACGGGGGATAACTATGGCTACACCTTC.

J is TRBJ2-1 and V is TRBV9; 10 bases are shared with TRBD1. This CDR3 is 14 amino acids long. The germline V gene has CDR1 SGDLS and CDR2 YYNGEE. The junction had 5 bases not matched to a gene; V was cut back by 4 bases and J by 7 bases. The CDR3 nucleotides are TGTGCCAGCAGCCCGGGACAGGGGAATAATGAGCAGTTCTTC. This translates into CASSPGQGNNEQFF.